The 5 T cell receptor beta chains below all came from one sample that was sequenced in a study of long-term antiretroviral therapy in people with HIV. Runs used v3.0 of the immunoSEQ assay and were done at survey level. The protocol was immunoSEQ multiplex PCR, while the TCRdb copy is restricted to in-frame clones and leaves out a portion. The sample records fewer than 20,000 clones, 88% being singletons. This specimen was unsorted PBMCs, taken 6.9 years after starting antiretroviral therapy. All receptors come from a man aged 50-60 years with HIV.

V usage is TRBV19 and J usage is TRBJ1-1, with a weak D call TRBD1 (5 bases). Germline assignment: CDR1 LNHDA and CDR2 SQIVND (reference sequence). This CDR3 is built from 12 residues. Trimming stripped 7 bases from V and 12 bases from J, with 18 bases between. In nucleotides, the CDR3 is TGTGCCAGTAAGCCCAGCAGGGCTAGTACTTTCTTT. Its protein product is CASKPSRASTFF.

The chain joins TRBV11-3 to TRBJ2-7; TRBD2 matches at 7 bases. The V and J ends lost 2 bases and 2 bases, in that order; junction bases with no gene match: 3. Germline CDR1 and CDR2: SGHNT and YENEEA. The CDR3 has 14 residues. The DNA of the CDR3 is TGTGCCAGCAGCTTAAATGCGGGGGCCTACGAGCAGTACTTC. Translated, it gives CASSLNAGAYEQYF.

The rearrangement links TRBV2 to TRBJ2-6; D call uncertain. The CDR3 spans 15 residues. The V gene's germline CDR1 is SNHLY and CDR2 FYNNEI. Deletions cut 6 bases from V and 3 bases from J, with 12 bases between. CDR3 coding DNA: TGTGCCAGCAGGACCTTTGAGTATGGGGCCAACGTCCTGACTTTC. Amino acid sequence: CASRTFEYGANVLTF.

The gene calls are TRBV28 and TRBJ1-1; 7 bases map to TRBD1. The CDR3 contains 15 residues. Germline lookup yields CDR1 MDHEN and CDR2 SYDVKM. With 3 bases clipped from V and 4 bases from J, the junction kept 8 bases outside the gene matches. The CDR3, as DNA: TGTGCCAGCAGTTTCGCCGGGACAGATACCACTGAAGCTTTCTTT. Translating gives CASSFAGTDTTEAFF.

The genes are TRBV9 and TRBJ1-1, with D possibly matching TRBD1 (5 bases). The CDR3 runs to 12 residues. Trimming took off 3 bases at V and 4 bases at J, with 7 bases between the two ends. The germline CDR1 and CDR2 sequences are SGDLS and YYNGEE. The CDR3 DNA is TGTGCCAGCAGCGCCCAGGGCACTGAAGCTTTCTTT. This gives the protein CASSAQGTEAFF.